The TCR beta chain described here comes from a study of CD8+CD57+ T cells in acquired aplastic anemia. Genomic DNA, serving as template, underwent TCR beta VDJ and CDR3 profiling. MiXCR, run by TCRdb on the reads, gives a single entry per CDR3 protein. The data show about 200,000 distinct CDR3 sequences, around three fifths seen once. From germline, CDR1 is SGHAT and CDR2 FQNNGV. CDR3 length: 14 amino acids. For sequencing, patients were chosen who had shown expansion of CD8+CD57+ cells by flow cytometry. There were no patients without severe acquired aplastic anemia. Patients were untreated when blood was sampled. Comments on this clonotype: Its antigen is still unknown. A much larger clone lies one base from this, so it may be a read error.

Findings and caveats of the study: Found in both controls and patients were approximately 29 CD8+ CDR3 sequences. Statistical testing detected no significant gap in CD8+ Simpson's diversity between patients and controls.

The receptor's source is a human donor with aplastic anemia. The sample was sorted CD4+, CD8+, or CD8+CD57+ T cells (not recorded which) from PBMCs. This sequence joins TRBV11-2 and TRBJ2-1; 7 nucleotides align to TRBD1. For the CDR3, the DNA is TGTGCCTGCAGTTCGGGGACAGCCTACAATGAGCAGTTTTTC. Protein product: CACSSGTAYNEQFF.